This TCR beta chain was identified during a study of CD8 T cells in Susac syndrome. Study details: At the time their blood was drawn, patients with Susac syndrome were either therapy-naive, on corticosteroids (with some of them also receiving intravenous immunoglobulin), or on intravenous immunoglobulin alone. Study outcomes and limitations: Susac-specific public clones in total CD8+ repertoires numbered sixteen; in CD8+ TEMRA repertoires, they numbered 4 to 6. Expansion of Susac CD8+ clones peaked in TEMRA cells and in active patients.

When the RNA was reverse transcribed, random hexamers were used with an input of about 0.5 to 1 ug. TCRdb ran MiXCR on the immunoSEQ multiplex PCR reads and lists one entry per CDR3 protein. The sample consists of approximately 87,000 distinct CDR3 sequences, about 95% of them appearing once. V was pared by 5 bases and J by 3 bases, with 13 bases between. The CDR3 is made up of 15 amino acids. From germline, CDR1 is SEHNR and CDR2 FQNEAQ (reference sequence). For this clonotype: Its specificity is not known.

The V gene is TRBV7-9, the J gene TRBJ2-2, with D perhaps matching TRBD1 or TRBD2 (6 bases each). The sample was CD8+ T cells from PBMCs. The receptor's source is a human donor with Susac syndrome. The CDR3 is CASSARRGDTGELFF. Here the CDR3 DNA reads TGTGCCAGCAGCGCGAGAAGGGGGGACACCGGGGAGCTGTTTTTT. The full variable domain, in which reference TRBV7-9 and TRBJ2-2 provide the parts outside the CDR3, is DTGVSQNPRHKITKRGQNVTFRCDPISEHNRLYWYRQTLGQGPEFLTYFQNEAQLEKSRLLSDRFSAERPKGSFSTLEIQRTEQGDSAMYLCASSARRGDTGELFFGEGSRLTVL.